This T cell receptor beta chain came from a study of OX40 agonist ivuxolimab in advanced cancers. The repertoire was sequenced with immunoSEQ multiplex PCR; TCRdb's copy has only in-frame clones and lacks some. The data show 1,000 to 1,500 clones, with about 80% seen just once and under 10% held by the top ten. Germline loops: CDR1 LNHDA, CDR2 SQIVND (reference sequence). V lost 0 bases to trimming and J lost 0 bases, with 5 bases between them. The CDR3 consists of 14 residues. V is TRBV19 and J is TRBJ1-1; D is unresolved. The sample was gathered in a trial of the OX40 agonist ivuxolimab. This clonotype originated in an adult with an advanced solid tumor such as melanoma, head and neck, liver or kidney cancer. The CDR3 DNA reads TGTGCCAGTAGTATAGATTCGTTGAACACTGAAGCTTTCTTT. This gives the protein CASSIDSLNTEAFF.